Shown below are 3 T cell receptor beta chains from a single sample sequenced in a study of cytomegalovirus exposure and HLA in healthy donors. The study ran its PCR with 60 Vbeta and 13 Jbeta primers. Sequencing used immunoSEQ multiplex PCR; TCRdb keeps in-frame clones, though not all of them. This sample has around 68,000 clones, with around 74% found just once. Sequencing used PBMCs. These receptors all come from a woman in her twenties or thirties in good health and CMV-seropositive.

The chain employs TRBV4-1 and TRBJ2-1; D gene uncertain. Trimming left V 1 base short and J 6 bases short, with 4 bases between. This CDR3 region has 12 residues. CDR1 MGHRA and CDR2 YSYEKL come from the germline V gene. CDR3 sequence reads: CASSQGGNEQFF. CDR3 nucleotides: TGCGCCAGCAGCCAAGGAGGCAATGAGCAGTTCTTC.

This clone showed up just a few times. V and J are TRBV28 and TRBJ1-1; TRBD1 matches at 9 bases. The CDR3 loop spans 13 amino acids. Germline V gene sequence: CDR1 MDHEN, CDR2 SYDVKM. Trimming removed 4 bases from V and 4 bases from J; junction bases left unmatched: 1. The CDR3 loop reads CASSYRGPTEAFF. DNA for the CDR3: TGTGCCAGCAGTTACAGGGGGCCCACTGAAGCTTTCTTT.

This chain connects TRBV19 to TRBJ1-4, with TRBD1 matching over 9 bases. Trimming took 9 bases from V and 0 from J; bases not matched to a gene: 17. This CDR3 is 19 amino acids long. The germline V gene has CDR1 LNHDA and CDR2 SQIVND (reference sequence). CDR3 residues: CASHRGGQGGIATNEKLFF. In DNA form, the CDR3 reads TGTGCCAGCCATCGCGGGGGACAGGGAGGGATTGCAACTAATGAAAAACTGTTTTTT.